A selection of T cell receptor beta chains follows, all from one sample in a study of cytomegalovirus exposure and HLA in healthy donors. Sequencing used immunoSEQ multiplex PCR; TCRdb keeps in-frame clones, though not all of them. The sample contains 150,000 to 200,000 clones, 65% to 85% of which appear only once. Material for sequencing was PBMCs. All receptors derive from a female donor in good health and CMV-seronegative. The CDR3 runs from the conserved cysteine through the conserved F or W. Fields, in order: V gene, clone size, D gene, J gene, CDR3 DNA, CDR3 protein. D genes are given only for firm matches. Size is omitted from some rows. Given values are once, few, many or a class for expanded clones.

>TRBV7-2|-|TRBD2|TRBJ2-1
TGTGCCAGCAGCCTCCAAGCGGGAGGCCGCTCCTACAATGAGCAGTTCTTC
CASSLQAGGRSYNEQFF
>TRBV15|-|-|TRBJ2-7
TGTGCCACCAGCCCGGTGGTGGGTAGCGACGAGCAGTACTTC
CATSPVVGSDEQYF
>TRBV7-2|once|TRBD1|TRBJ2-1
TGTGCCAGCAGCTTACGCCGGGACAGGTGGGATGAGCAGTTCTTC
CASSLRRDRWDEQFF
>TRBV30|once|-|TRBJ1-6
TGTGCCTGGAAAGGGCAGGGTAACTCACCCCTCCACTTT
CAWKGQGNSPLHF
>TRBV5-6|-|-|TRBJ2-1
TGTGCCAGCAGCGAATACTACATCCTCTACAATGAGCAGTTCTTC
CASSEYYILYNEQFF
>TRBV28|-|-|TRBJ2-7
TGTGCCAGCTACTCCGGGGGGGGGACAGCCTACGAGCAGTACTTC
CASYSGGGTAYEQYF
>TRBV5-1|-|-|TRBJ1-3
TGCGCCAGCAGCTTGGATTTGGTGCGCTCTGGAAACACCATATATTTT
CASSLDLVRSGNTIYF
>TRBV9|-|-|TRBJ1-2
TGTGCCAGCAGCGCCCAAGGGAGGGGAAACTATGGCTACACCTTC
CASSAQGRGNYGYTF
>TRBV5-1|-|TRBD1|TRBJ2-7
TGCGCCAGCAGCTGGGGGGACAGGGGGCGAGGTGACGAGCAGTACTTC
CASSWGDRGRGDEQYF
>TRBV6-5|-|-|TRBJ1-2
TGTGCCAGCAGTTACTCAGGGGGGGGGTATGGCTACACCTTC
CASSYSGGGYGYTF
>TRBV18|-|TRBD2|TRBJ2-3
TGTGCCAGCCCCAGGCAACTAGCGGGAGTGAACACAGATACGCAGTATTTT
CASPRQLAGVNTDTQYF
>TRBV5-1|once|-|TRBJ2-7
TGCGCCAGCAGCTTGTCAGGGATTTACGAGCAGTACTTC
CASSLSGIYEQYF
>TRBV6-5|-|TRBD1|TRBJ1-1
TGTGCCTGCAGTTACGAGGGACAGGGTGAAGCTTTCTTT
CACSYEGQGEAFF
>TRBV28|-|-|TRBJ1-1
TGTGCCAGCAGTTTATTACAGGGAGGGGACACTGAAGCTTTCTTT
CASSLLQGGDTEAFF
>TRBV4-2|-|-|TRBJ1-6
TGTGCCAGCAGCCAAGATAGGACTCTCTCACCCCTCCACTTT
CASSQDRTLSPLHF
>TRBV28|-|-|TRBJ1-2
TGTGCCAGCAGCACGGAGGACTATGGCTACACCTTC
CASSTEDYGYTF
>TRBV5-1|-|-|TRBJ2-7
TGCGCCAGCAGTCTTAAGGAGGACGGAGGCGCCTACGAGCAGTACTTC
CASSLKEDGGAYEQYF
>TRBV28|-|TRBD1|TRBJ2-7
TGTGCCACCCAACGGGGGACAGGGGCCAACGAGCAGTACTTC
CATQRGTGANEQYF
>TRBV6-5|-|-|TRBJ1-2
TGTGCCAGCAGTTACTCAGAGGTTGGCTATGGCTACACCTTC
CASSYSEVGYGYTF
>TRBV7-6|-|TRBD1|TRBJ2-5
TGTGCCAGCAGCCCCCGGACAGGGATCCGGGAGACCCAGTACTTC
CASSPRTGIRETQYF
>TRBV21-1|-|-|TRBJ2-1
TGTGCCAGCAGCCCCGGGGGCTCCTACAATGAGCAGTTCTTC
CASSPGGSYNEQFF
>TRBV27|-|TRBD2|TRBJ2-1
TGTGCCAGCAGTTTCAATATCCCACGACTATCTAGCGGGAAATTCATCGTTGAGCAGTTCTTC
CASSFNIPRLSSGKFIVEQFF
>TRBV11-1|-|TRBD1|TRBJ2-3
TGTGCCAGCAGCCGACAGGGTTTCACAGATACGCAGTATTTT
CASSRQGFTDTQYF
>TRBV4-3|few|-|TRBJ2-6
TGCGCCAGCAGCCAAATACAGGGTGGGGCCAACGTCCTGACTTTC
CASSQIQGGANVLTF
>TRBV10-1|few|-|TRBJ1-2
TGCGCCAGCAGTGAGTCAAGGCCTAAAGACAATGGCTACACCTTC
CASSESRPKDNGYTF
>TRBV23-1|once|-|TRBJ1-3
TGCGCCAGCAGTCAATCGAGATGTTTGGACTGCGACTCTGGAAACACCATATATTTT
CASSQSRCLDCDSGNTIYF
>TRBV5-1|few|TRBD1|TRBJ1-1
TGCGCCAGCAGCTTGTCGGCAGGGGGGACTGAAGCTTTCTTT
CASSLSAGGTEAFF
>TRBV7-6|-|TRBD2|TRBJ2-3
TGTGCCAGCAGCCCTCGCCTAGGACTAGCGGGGGTAGATACGCAGTATTTT
CASSPRLGLAGVDTQYF
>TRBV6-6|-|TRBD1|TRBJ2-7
TGTGCCAGCAGTCGAGGTGGGGACAGCTCCTACGAGCAGTACTTC
CASSRGGDSSYEQYF
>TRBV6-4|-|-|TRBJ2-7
TGTGCCAATCTGACTCGTCACTCCTACGAGCAGTACTTC
CANLTRHSYEQYF
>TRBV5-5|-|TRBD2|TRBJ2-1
TGTGCCAGCAGCCCGGGGGGGAGATACAATGAGCAGTTCTTC
CASSPGGRYNEQFF
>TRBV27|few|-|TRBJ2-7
TGTGCCAGCAGTTTGACAAGACAGTACGAGCAGTACTTC
CASSLTRQYEQYF
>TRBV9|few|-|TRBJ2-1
TGTGCCAGCAGCGACCACGGGGGGCAGTTGAATGAGCAGTTCTTC
CASSDHGGQLNEQFF
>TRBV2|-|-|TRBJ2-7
TGTGCCAGTCGCAGGGGTAGCCTCGAGCAGTACTTC
CASRRGSLEQYF
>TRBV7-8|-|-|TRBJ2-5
TGTGCCAGCAGCTATATAGCGTCGCGGGAGACCCAGTACTTC
CASSYIASRETQYF
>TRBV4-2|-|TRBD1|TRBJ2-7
TGTGCCAGCAGCCAAGGACAGGGGGCAGGCGAGCAGTACTTC
CASSQGQGAGEQYF